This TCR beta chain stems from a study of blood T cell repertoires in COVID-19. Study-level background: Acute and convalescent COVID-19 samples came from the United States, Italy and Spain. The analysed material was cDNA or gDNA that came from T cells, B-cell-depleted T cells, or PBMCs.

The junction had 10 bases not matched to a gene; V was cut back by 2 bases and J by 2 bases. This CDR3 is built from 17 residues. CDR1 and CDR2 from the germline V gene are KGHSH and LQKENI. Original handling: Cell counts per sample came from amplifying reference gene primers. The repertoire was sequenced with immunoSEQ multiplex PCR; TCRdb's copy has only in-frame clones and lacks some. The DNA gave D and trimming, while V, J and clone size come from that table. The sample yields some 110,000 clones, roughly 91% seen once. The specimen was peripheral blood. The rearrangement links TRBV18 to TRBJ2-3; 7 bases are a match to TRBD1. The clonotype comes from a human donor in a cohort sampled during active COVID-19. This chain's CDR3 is CASSPKRGHLNTDTQYF. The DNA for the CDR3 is TGTGCCAGCTCACCAAAAAGGGGGCACCTAAACACAGATACGCAGTATTTT.